The following is a T cell receptor (beta chain) sequence with its context. The CDR3 is 14 amino acids. Germline loops: CDR1 SGHAT, CDR2 FQNNGV. Trimming pared 0 bases from V and 10 bases from J, leaving 15 bases between. These data are taken from a study of siplizumab effects on memory and regulatory T cells. TCRdb keeps only in-frame clones here, not all; method: immunoSEQ multiplex PCR. This table holds about 110,000 clones, 92% found once. The rearrangement joins TRBV11-2 to TRBJ1-2; D is ambiguous. The TCR comes from a human donor in good health. The sequencing sample was made of Tregs sorted from blood. CDR3 in DNA: TGTGCCAGCAGCTTAGACCGGTACCGCAGCGACTACACCTTC. This translates into CASSLDRYRSDYTF.